This T cell receptor (beta chain) was documented in a study of blood T cells in healthy people across ages. Study-wide results and caveats: Naive and antigen-experienced cells could not be conclusively compared, given unsorted PBMCs.

The V and J ends lost 3 bases and 5 bases respectively, with 17 bases between them. This CDR3 is built from 15 residues. Germline V gene sequence: CDR1 SGHRS, CDR2 YFSETQ. A sample-barcoded 5' primer and a J-beta primer mix were used in a second PCR of roughly 7 to 11 cycles. Each CDR3 protein is one row after TCRdb ran MiXCR on the 5' RACE reads. The table lists about 640,000 distinct CDR3 sequences, around 54% of them singletons. Caucasian individuals from Russia who were healthy and aged about 6 to 90 acted as donors. Researchers isolated at least 7 million PBMCs per sample. A minimum of 6 micrograms of total RNA was extracted per sample. Comments on this clonotype: Antigen specificity is unknown.

The chain uses TRBV5-1 and TRBJ2-5; D not certain. Sequencing was done on a sample of blood. This sequence was found in a man in his 60s in good health. The CDR3 nucleotides are TGCGCCAGCAGCTCTGGGTTAGACTTTAGGGAGACCCAGTACTTC. This translates into CASSSGLDFRETQYF.